This TCR beta chain was sequenced for a study of blood T cell repertoires in COVID-19. Overall study: COVID-19 samples from acute and convalescent phases originated in the United States, Italy and Spain. Sources were T cells, B-cell-depleted T cells, or PBMCs; the material itself was cDNA or gDNA.

In the original processing: Quantification of nucleated cells was approximated via reference gene primer amplification. Some clones are missing from TCRdb's copy, which holds only in-frame ones; the method was immunoSEQ multiplex PCR. The V and J calls and clone size are taken from that table; D and trimming were inferred from the DNA. Of roughly 410,000 clones in the sample, roughly nine tenths were seen once. This clone is a singleton in its sample. The material sequenced was peripheral blood. This receptor was identified in a man in his forties with acute or convalescent COVID-19.

CDR3 protein: CASSSGQGHNEQFF. Written as DNA, the CDR3 is TGCGCCAGCAGCTCGGGACAGGGGCACAATGAGCAGTTCTTC. The gene calls are TRBV5-1 and TRBJ2-1; 10 nucleotides align to TRBD1. Losses at the gene ends were 3 bases for V and 5 bases for J; bases not matched to a gene: 2. Looked up from germline, CDR1 is SGHRS and CDR2 is YFSETQ. The CDR3 has 14 residues.